Sequencing of this T cell receptor beta chain was carried out in a study of Graves' ophthalmopathy and Graves' hyperthyroidism. Study-wide findings and caveats: Discriminating ophthalmopathy from stable hyperthyroidism, a 13-signature model attained a sensitivity of about 89% and a specificity of almost 83%. Blood samples also showed most expanded thyroid clonotypes exceeding 0.001 frequency.

Trimming took off 2 bases at V and 6 bases at J, with 14 bases between the two ends. The CDR3 consists of 16 residues. Germline lookup yields CDR1 SNHLY and CDR2 FYNNEI. Many counts were recorded for this clonotype. Its antigen remains unknown. RNA transcripts were the template, and TCR beta CDR3 regions were amplified from them. First-round RT-PCR employed HTBI primers, with a second-round multiplex PCR after it. TCRdb passed the multiplex PCR reads through MiXCR, listing each CDR3 protein once. The profile covers roughly 600,000 distinct CDR3 sequences, with just under 40% appearing a single time and 3.5% to 5% taken by the ten largest.

This receptor was taken from an adult man with Graves' hyperthyroidism. Sequenced sample: peripheral blood or thyroid tissue (not recorded which). The gene calls are TRBV2 and TRBJ1-6; the D gene is possibly TRBD1 (6 bases). The DNA of the CDR3 is TGTGCCAGCAGTGAAATAGAGGACAGCTTTAATTCACCCCTCCACTTT. This translates into CASSEIEDSFNSPLHF.